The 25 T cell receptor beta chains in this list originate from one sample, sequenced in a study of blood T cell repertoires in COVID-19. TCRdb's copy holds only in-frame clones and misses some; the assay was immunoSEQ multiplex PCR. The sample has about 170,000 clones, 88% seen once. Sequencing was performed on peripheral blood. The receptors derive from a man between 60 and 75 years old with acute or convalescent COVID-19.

The CDR3: CASSDLADTQYF. CDR3 bases: TGTGCCAGCAGTGATCTCGCAGATACGCAGTATTTT. The gene calls are TRBV2 and TRBJ2-3, with unresolved D. Germline lookup yields CDR1 SNHLY and CDR2 FYNNEI. The CDR3 is 12 amino acids. V shed 3 bases and J shed 4 bases, with 5 bases lying between them.

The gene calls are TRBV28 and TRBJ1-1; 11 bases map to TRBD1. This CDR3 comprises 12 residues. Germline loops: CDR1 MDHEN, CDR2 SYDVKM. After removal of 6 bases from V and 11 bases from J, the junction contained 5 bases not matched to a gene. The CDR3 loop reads CASRGQGARAFF. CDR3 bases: TGTGCCAGCAGAGGACAGGGGGCGAGGGCTTTCTTT.

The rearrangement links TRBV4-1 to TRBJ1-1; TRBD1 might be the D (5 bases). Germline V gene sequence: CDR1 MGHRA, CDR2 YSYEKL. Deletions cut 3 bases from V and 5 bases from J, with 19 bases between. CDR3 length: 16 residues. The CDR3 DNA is TGCGCCAGCAGCCAGCCCGGCGGGGGTGGTAGGACTGAAGCTTTCTTT. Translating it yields CASSQPGGGGRTEAFF.

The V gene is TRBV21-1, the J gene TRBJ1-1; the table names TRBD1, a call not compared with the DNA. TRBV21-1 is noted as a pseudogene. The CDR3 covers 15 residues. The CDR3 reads CASSKERQSNTEAFF. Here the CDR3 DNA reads TGTGCCAGCAGCAAAGAGAGACAGTCGAACACTGAAGCTTTCTTT.

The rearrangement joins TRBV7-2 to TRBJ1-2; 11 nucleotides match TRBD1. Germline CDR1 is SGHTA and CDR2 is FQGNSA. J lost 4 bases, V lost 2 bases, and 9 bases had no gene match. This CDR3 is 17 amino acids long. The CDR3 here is CASSLNFGQGAIYGYTF. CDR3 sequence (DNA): TGTGCCAGCAGCTTAAATTTTGGACAGGGGGCAATCTATGGCTACACCTTC. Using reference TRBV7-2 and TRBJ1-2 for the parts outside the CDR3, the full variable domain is GAGVSQSPSNKVTEKGKDVELRCDPISGHTALYWYRQSLGQGLEFLIYFQGNSAPDKSGLPSDRFSAERTGGSVSTLTIQRTQQEDSAVYLCASSLNFGQGAIYGYTFGSGTRLTVV.

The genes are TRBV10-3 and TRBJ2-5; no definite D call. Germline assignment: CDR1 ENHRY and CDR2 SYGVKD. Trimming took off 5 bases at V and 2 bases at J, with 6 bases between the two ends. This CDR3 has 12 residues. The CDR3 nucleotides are TGTGCCATCAGTCTAGAGCAAGAGACCCAGTACTTC. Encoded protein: CAISLEQETQYF.

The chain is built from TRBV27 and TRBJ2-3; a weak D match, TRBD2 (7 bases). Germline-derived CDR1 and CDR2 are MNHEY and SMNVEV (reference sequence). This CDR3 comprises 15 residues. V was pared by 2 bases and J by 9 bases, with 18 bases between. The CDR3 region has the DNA TGTGCCAGCAGTTTACAAGTGGCGGGGGCGGGGACGCAGTATTTT. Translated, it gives CASSLQVAGAGTQYF.

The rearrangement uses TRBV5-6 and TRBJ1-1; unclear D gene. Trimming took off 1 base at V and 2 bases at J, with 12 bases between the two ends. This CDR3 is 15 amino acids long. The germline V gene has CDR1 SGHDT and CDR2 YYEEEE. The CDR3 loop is CASSLLSEGNTEAFF. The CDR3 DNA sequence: TGTGCCAGCAGCTTGTTGAGTGAGGGCAACACTGAAGCTTTCTTT.

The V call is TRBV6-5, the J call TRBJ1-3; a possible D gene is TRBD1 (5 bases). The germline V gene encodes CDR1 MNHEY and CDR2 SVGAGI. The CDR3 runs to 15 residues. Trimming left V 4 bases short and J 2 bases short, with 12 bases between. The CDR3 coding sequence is TGTGCCAGCAGTTCTGCCAGGGTCCCTGGAAACACCATATATTTT. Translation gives CASSSARVPGNTIYF.

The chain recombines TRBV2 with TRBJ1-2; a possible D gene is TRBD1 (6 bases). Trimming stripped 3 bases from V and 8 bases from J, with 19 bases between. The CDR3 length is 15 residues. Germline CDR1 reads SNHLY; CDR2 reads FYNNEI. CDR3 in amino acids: CASSDARGGAGGYTF. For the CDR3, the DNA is TGTGCCAGCAGTGACGCGCGTGGGGGGGCGGGCGGCTACACCTTC.

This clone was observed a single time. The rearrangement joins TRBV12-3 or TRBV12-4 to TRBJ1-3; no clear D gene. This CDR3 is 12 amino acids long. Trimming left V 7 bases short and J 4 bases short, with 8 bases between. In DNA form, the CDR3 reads TGTGCCAGCAAATTCTACGGAAACACCATATATTTT. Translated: CASKFYGNTIYF.

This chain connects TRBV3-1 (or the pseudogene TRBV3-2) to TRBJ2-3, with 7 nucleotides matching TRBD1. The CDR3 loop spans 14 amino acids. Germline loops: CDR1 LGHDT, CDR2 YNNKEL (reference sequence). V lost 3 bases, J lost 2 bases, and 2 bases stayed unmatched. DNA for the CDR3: TGTGCCAGCAGCCAGACAGGGAACACAGATACGCAGTATTTT. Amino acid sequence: CASSQTGNTDTQYF.

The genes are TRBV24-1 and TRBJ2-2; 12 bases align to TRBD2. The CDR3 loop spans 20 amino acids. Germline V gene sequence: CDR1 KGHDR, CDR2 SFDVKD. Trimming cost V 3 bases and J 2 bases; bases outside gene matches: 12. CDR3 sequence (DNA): TGTGCCACCAGTGATCGGTATCTCGGACTAGCGGGGCCTAACACCGGGGAGCTGTTTTTT. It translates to CATSDRYLGLAGPNTGELFF.

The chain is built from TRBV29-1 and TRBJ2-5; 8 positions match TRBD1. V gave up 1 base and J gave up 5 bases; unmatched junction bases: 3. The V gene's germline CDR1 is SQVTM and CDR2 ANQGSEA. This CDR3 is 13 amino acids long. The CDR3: CSVEGTGTETQYF. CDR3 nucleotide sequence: TGCAGCGTTGAAGGGACAGGGACGGAGACCCAGTACTTC.

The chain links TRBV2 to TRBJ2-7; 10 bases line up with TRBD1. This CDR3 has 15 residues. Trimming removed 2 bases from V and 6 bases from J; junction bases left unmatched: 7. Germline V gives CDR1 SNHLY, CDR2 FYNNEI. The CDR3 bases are TGTGCCAGCAGTGAATTCGGACAGGGGGTATTCGAGCAGTACGTC. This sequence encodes CASSEFGQGVFEQYV.

As DNA, the CDR3 is TGTGCCAGTAGTGTACAGGGGGCGCGCACCGGGGAGCTGTTTTTT. It codes for CASSVQGARTGELFF. The chain links TRBV19 to TRBJ2-2; TRBD1 matches at 9 bases. Germline CDR1 and CDR2: LNHDA and SQIVND (reference sequence). The trim removed 5 bases at V and 4 bases at J, leaving 5 bases unmatched. The CDR3 has 15 amino acids.

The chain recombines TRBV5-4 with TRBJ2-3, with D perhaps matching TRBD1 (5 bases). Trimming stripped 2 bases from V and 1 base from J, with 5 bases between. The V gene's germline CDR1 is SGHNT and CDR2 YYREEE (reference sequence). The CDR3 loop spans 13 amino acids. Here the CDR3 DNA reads TGTGCCAGCAGCTTCAGGGGCACAGATACGCAGTATTTT. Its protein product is CASSFRGTDTQYF.

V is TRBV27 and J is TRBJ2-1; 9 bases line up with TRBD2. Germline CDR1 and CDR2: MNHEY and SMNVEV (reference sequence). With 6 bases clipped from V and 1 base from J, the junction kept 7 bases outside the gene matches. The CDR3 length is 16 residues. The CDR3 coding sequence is TGTGCCAGCAGCCTCAGCGGGGGGTTTTCCTACAATGAGCAGTTCTTC. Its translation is CASSLSGGFSYNEQFF.

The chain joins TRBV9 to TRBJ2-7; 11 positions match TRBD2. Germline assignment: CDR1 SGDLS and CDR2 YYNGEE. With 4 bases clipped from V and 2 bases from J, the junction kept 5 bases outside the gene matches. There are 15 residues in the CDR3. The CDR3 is CASSFRTSGPYEQYF. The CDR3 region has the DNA TGTGCCAGCAGCTTTCGGACTAGCGGGCCCTACGAGCAGTACTTC.

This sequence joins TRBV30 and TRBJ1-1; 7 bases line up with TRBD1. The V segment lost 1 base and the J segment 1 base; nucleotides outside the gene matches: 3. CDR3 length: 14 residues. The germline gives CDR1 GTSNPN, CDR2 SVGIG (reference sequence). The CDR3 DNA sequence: TGTGCCTGGAGTGGCCGACAGGGGAACACTGAAGCTTTCTTT. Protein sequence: CAWSGRQGNTEAFF.

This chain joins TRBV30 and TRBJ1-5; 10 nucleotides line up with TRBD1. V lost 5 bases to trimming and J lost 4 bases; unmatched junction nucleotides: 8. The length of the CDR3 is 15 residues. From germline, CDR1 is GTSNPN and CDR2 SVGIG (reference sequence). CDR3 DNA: TGTGCCTGGGACAGGGGGCTCGGGAATAATCAGCCCCAGCATTTT. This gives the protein CAWDRGLGNNQPQHF.

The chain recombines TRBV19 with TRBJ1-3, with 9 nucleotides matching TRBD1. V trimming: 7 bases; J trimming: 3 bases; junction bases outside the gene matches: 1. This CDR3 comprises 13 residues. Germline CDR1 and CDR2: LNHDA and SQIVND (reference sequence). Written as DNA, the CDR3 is TGTGCCAGTAAGGGACAGGGTGGAAACACCATATATTTT. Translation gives CASKGQGGNTIYF.

The CDR3 spells CAISESAGLATTTQFF. CDR3 DNA sequence: TGTGCCATCAGTGAGTCGGCGGGACTAGCCACCACCACGCAGTTCTTC. This chain connects TRBV10-3 to TRBJ2-1; the match to TRBD2 covers 9 bases. CDR3 length equals 16 residues. The V segment lost 0 bases and the J segment 12 bases; nucleotides outside the gene matches: 12. Germline V gives CDR1 ENHRY, CDR2 SYGVKD.

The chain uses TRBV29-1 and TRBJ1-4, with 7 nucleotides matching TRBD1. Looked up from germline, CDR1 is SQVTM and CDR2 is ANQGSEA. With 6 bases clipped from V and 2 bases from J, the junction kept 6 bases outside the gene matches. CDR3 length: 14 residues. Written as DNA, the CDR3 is TGCAGCGTGGGGAGACAGGGCACTAATGAAAAACTGTTTTTT. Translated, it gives CSVGRQGTNEKLFF.

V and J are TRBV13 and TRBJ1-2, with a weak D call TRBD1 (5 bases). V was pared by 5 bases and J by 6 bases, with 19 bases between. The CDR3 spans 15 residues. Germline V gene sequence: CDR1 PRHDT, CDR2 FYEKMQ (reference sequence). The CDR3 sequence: CASSDSGRVSHGYTF. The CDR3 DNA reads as TGTGCCAGCAGCGACAGCGGGCGCGTTAGTCATGGCTACACCTTC.